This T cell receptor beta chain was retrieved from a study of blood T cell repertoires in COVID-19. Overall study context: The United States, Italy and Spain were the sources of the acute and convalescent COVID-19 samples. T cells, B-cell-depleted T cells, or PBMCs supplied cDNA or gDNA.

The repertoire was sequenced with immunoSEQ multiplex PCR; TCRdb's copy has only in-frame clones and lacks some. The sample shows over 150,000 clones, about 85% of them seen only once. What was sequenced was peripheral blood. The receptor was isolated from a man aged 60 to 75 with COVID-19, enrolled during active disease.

The CDR3 sequence is CASSPEQGTTGELFF. The CDR3 DNA follows: TGTGCCAGCAGCCCCGAACAGGGGACCACCGGGGAGCTGTTTTTT. V gene TRBV7-9 combines with J gene TRBJ2-2; the match to TRBD1 covers 7 bases. Germline loops: CDR1 SEHNR, CDR2 FQNEAQ (reference sequence). After removal of 5 bases from V and 4 bases from J, the junction contained 7 bases not matched to a gene. The CDR3 length is 15 residues.